The rows below give T cell receptor beta chains drawn from one sample of a study of cytomegalovirus exposure and HLA in healthy donors. The protocol was immunoSEQ multiplex PCR, while the TCRdb copy is restricted to in-frame clones and leaves out a portion. Of about 190,000 clones listed, roughly 80% are singletons. The source material was PBMCs. The receptor set was obtained from a man in his late teens or twenties in good health and CMV-seropositive. Both conserved end residues are part of each CDR3. Fields, in order: D gene, clone size, V gene, J gene, CDR3 protein, CDR3 DNA. A D gene is named only where the DNA matches it firmly. Not all rows give a size; the values are once, few, many and, for expanded clones, a class.

D gene: TRBD2; clone size: once; V gene: TRBV5-1; J gene: TRBJ2-7; CDR3 protein: CASSRLAGQGEQYF; CDR3 DNA: TGCGCCAGCAGCCGACTAGCGGGCCAGGGCGAGCAGTACTTC
D gene: TRBD1; clone size: once; V gene: TRBV11-2; J gene: TRBJ1-1; CDR3 protein: CASSLGRGQGPSGTEAFF; CDR3 DNA: TGTGCCAGCAGCTTAGGCCGGGGACAGGGGCCCTCGGGAACTGAAGCTTTCTTT
D gene: NA; clone size: NA; V gene: TRBV5-1; J gene: TRBJ2-7; CDR3 protein: CASSLEHGIGEQYF; CDR3 DNA: TGCGCCAGCAGCTTGGAACACGGGATCGGTGAGCAGTACTTC
D gene: TRBD2; clone size: NA; V gene: TRBV28; J gene: TRBJ2-7; CDR3 protein: CASSPRAGAGYEQYF; CDR3 DNA: TGTGCCAGCAGTCCAAGAGCGGGAGCGGGATACGAGCAGTACTTC
D gene: TRBD2; clone size: NA; V gene: TRBV4-1; J gene: TRBJ2-7; CDR3 protein: CASSRVNPPNPSGRYEQYF; CDR3 DNA: TGCGCCAGCAGCCGAGTAAATCCGCCAAACCCTAGCGGACGATACGAGCAGTACTTC
D gene: NA; clone size: NA; V gene: TRBV2; J gene: TRBJ2-5; CDR3 protein: CASKREETQYF; CDR3 DNA: TGTGCCAGCAAACGGGAAGAGACCCAGTACTTC
D gene: NA; clone size: NA; V gene: TRBV28; J gene: TRBJ2-7; CDR3 protein: CASSFRVGLGSAYEQYF; CDR3 DNA: TGTGCCAGCAGTTTCCGGGTGGGGCTGGGGTCTGCCTACGAGCAGTACTTC
D gene: TRBD2; clone size: NA; V gene: TRBV4-2; J gene: TRBJ2-2; CDR3 protein: CASSQETSGSSGELFF; CDR3 DNA: TGTGCCAGCAGCCAAGAAACTAGCGGGAGTTCCGGGGAGCTGTTTTTT
D gene: TRBD1; clone size: NA; V gene: TRBV7-8; J gene: TRBJ2-1; CDR3 protein: CASSLVQGSYNEQFF; CDR3 DNA: TGTGCCAGCAGCTTAGTACAGGGGTCCTACAATGAGCAGTTCTTC
D gene: TRBD1; clone size: once; V gene: TRBV9; J gene: TRBJ1-1; CDR3 protein: CASSGGQGEAFF; CDR3 DNA: TGTGCCAGCAGCGGAGGACAGGGTGAAGCTTTCTTT
D gene: TRBD1; clone size: NA; V gene: TRBV28; J gene: TRBJ1-5; CDR3 protein: CASSHPRTGQESNQPQHF; CDR3 DNA: TGTGCCAGCAGCCACCCCAGGACGGGACAGGAGAGCAATCAGCCCCAGCATTTT
D gene: TRBD1; clone size: NA; V gene: TRBV2; J gene: TRBJ2-3; CDR3 protein: CASTPDRGFRGYF; CDR3 DNA: TGTGCCAGCACTCCGGACAGGGGTTTTCGGGGGTATTTT
D gene: NA; clone size: NA; V gene: TRBV30; J gene: TRBJ1-1; CDR3 protein: CAWRSVEPLFF; CDR3 DNA: TGTGCCTGGAGATCAGTTGAACCCCTTTTCTTT
D gene: TRBD1; clone size: NA; V gene: TRBV27; J gene: TRBJ2-7; CDR3 protein: CASSPYPDRADEQYF; CDR3 DNA: TGTGCCAGCAGTCCTTACCCGGACAGGGCCGACGAGCAGTACTTC
D gene: TRBD2; clone size: NA; V gene: TRBV19; J gene: TRBJ2-1; CDR3 protein: CASSIDPSGTYNEQFF; CDR3 DNA: TGTGCCAGTAGTATAGATCCCAGCGGGACCTACAATGAGCAGTTCTTC
D gene: TRBD1; clone size: NA; V gene: TRBV7-9; J gene: TRBJ2-7; CDR3 protein: CASSSSLGTGGYEQYF; CDR3 DNA: TGTGCCAGCAGCTCCTCCCTCGGGACAGGGGGGTACGAGCAGTACTTC
D gene: NA; clone size: NA; V gene: TRBV2; J gene: TRBJ1-5; CDR3 protein: CASSLEGSNQPQHF; CDR3 DNA: TGTGCCAGCAGCTTGGAGGGTAGCAATCAGCCCCAGCATTTT
D gene: NA; clone size: NA; V gene: TRBV27; J gene: TRBJ2-3; CDR3 protein: CASSRLGPTDTQYF; CDR3 DNA: TGTGCCAGCAGCCGCTTGGGCCCCACAGATACGCAGTATTTT
D gene: NA; clone size: NA; V gene: TRBV11-2; J gene: TRBJ2-7; CDR3 protein: CASSLDRGKGDEQYF; CDR3 DNA: TGTGCCAGCAGCTTAGATCGGGGAAAGGGAGACGAGCAGTACTTC
D gene: TRBD2; clone size: NA; V gene: TRBV5-4; J gene: TRBJ2-2; CDR3 protein: CASSSGGASSGELFF; CDR3 DNA: TGTGCCAGCAGCTCGGGGGGGGCAAGTTCCGGGGAGCTGTTTTTT
D gene: NA; clone size: NA; V gene: TRBV28; J gene: TRBJ1-1; CDR3 protein: CATERAADTEAFF; CDR3 DNA: TGTGCCACCGAGCGGGCCGCGGACACTGAAGCTTTCTTT
D gene: NA; clone size: NA; V gene: TRBV9; J gene: TRBJ2-1; CDR3 protein: CASSVERSGVEYNEQFF; CDR3 DNA: TGTGCCAGCAGCGTAGAGCGGTCGGGAGTGGAGTACAATGAGCAGTTCTTC
D gene: TRBD1; clone size: NA; V gene: TRBV20-1; J gene: TRBJ1-1; CDR3 protein: CTGQGDTEAFF; CDR3 DNA: TGCACTGGACAGGGGGACACTGAAGCTTTCTTT
D gene: NA; clone size: NA; V gene: TRBV19; J gene: TRBJ2-5; CDR3 protein: CASSRAPQETQYF; CDR3 DNA: TGTGCCAGTAGTAGAGCCCCCCAAGAGACCCAGTACTTC
D gene: TRBD1; clone size: NA; V gene: TRBV28; J gene: TRBJ2-7; CDR3 protein: CASSTRQGLPWKQYF; CDR3 DNA: TGTGCCAGCAGTACACGACAGGGGTTACCTTGGAAGCAGTACTTC
D gene: TRBD1; clone size: NA; V gene: TRBV7-8; J gene: TRBJ2-2; CDR3 protein: CASSLVLGGGTGELFF; CDR3 DNA: TGTGCCAGCAGCTTAGTCCTAGGGGGCGGCACCGGGGAGCTGTTTTTT
D gene: TRBD1; clone size: NA; V gene: TRBV29-1; J gene: TRBJ1-1; CDR3 protein: CSVGTGEAFF; CDR3 DNA: TGCAGCGTGGGGACAGGGGAAGCTTTCTTT
D gene: NA; clone size: NA; V gene: TRBV7-6; J gene: TRBJ2-2; CDR3 protein: CASSLGGGDGELFF; CDR3 DNA: TGTGCCAGCAGCTTAGGAGGGGGGGACGGGGAGCTGTTTTTT
D gene: TRBD1; clone size: NA; V gene: TRBV7-9; J gene: TRBJ1-1; CDR3 protein: CASSLRTGQGEAEAFF; CDR3 DNA: TGTGCCAGCAGCTTACGGACGGGACAGGGGGAGGCTGAAGCTTTCTTT
D gene: NA; clone size: NA; V gene: TRBV19; J gene: TRBJ2-7; CDR3 protein: CASRVTLAGNEQYF; CDR3 DNA: TGTGCCAGTAGAGTCACGTTGGCGGGCAACGAGCAGTACTTC
D gene: NA; clone size: NA; V gene: TRBV7-8; J gene: TRBJ1-2; CDR3 protein: CASSTDSGIYGYTF; CDR3 DNA: TGTGCCAGCAGCACAGATTCCGGTATCTATGGCTACACCTTC
D gene: NA; clone size: NA; V gene: TRBV7-9; J gene: TRBJ1-4; CDR3 protein: CASSPWTDTGLFF; CDR3 DNA: TGTGCCAGCAGCCCATGGACGGACACAGGGCTGTTTTTT
D gene: NA; clone size: NA; V gene: TRBV19; J gene: TRBJ1-1; CDR3 protein: CASSIVAGANTEAFF; CDR3 DNA: TGTGCCAGTAGTATAGTAGCAGGGGCGAACACTGAAGCTTTCTTT
D gene: TRBD1; clone size: NA; V gene: TRBV19; J gene: TRBJ2-7; CDR3 protein: CASSIGQGPSYEQYF; CDR3 DNA: TGTGCCAGTAGTATCGGACAGGGACCCTCCTACGAGCAGTACTTC
D gene: TRBD2; clone size: NA; V gene: TRBV5-8; J gene: TRBJ2-7; CDR3 protein: CASSALAGKVYEQYF; CDR3 DNA: TGTGCCAGCAGCGCCCTAGCGGGAAAAGTATACGAGCAGTACTTC
D gene: NA; clone size: NA; V gene: TRBV30; J gene: TRBJ2-6; CDR3 protein: CAWPQARVGGFVANVLTF; CDR3 DNA: TGTGCCTGGCCCCAAGCTAGGGTGGGGGGTTTTGTGGCCAACGTCCTGACTTTC
D gene: TRBD2; clone size: NA; V gene: TRBV4-2; J gene: TRBJ2-1; CDR3 protein: CASSQGPAGDYEQFF; CDR3 DNA: TGTGCCAGCAGCCAAGGGCCAGCGGGAGATTATGAGCAGTTCTTC
D gene: TRBD2; clone size: NA; V gene: TRBV6-5; J gene: TRBJ2-1; CDR3 protein: CASAKGLGFNEQFF; CDR3 DNA: TGTGCCAGCGCCAAGGGACTAGGGTTCAATGAGCAGTTCTTC
D gene: TRBD2; clone size: once; V gene: TRBV7-3; J gene: TRBJ2-1; CDR3 protein: CASSRLAGEDEQFF; CDR3 DNA: TGTGCCAGCAGCCGACTAGCGGGTGAGGATGAGCAGTTCTTC
D gene: NA; clone size: NA; V gene: TRBV7-6; J gene: TRBJ2-3; CDR3 protein: CASSTLTSTDTQYF; CDR3 DNA: TGTGCCAGCAGCACCCTAACCAGCACAGATACGCAGTATTTT
D gene: NA; clone size: NA; V gene: TRBV7-2; J gene: TRBJ1-1; CDR3 protein: CASSPRSGTTEAFF; CDR3 DNA: TGTGCCAGCAGCCCAAGGTCGGGTACCACTGAAGCTTTCTTT
D gene: NA; clone size: NA; V gene: TRBV5-4; J gene: TRBJ1-4; CDR3 protein: CASSLEPGTNEPEKLFF; CDR3 DNA: TGTGCCAGCAGCTTGGAGCCGGGGACAAATGAGCCTGAAAAACTGTTTTTT
D gene: TRBD2; clone size: NA; V gene: TRBV5-1; J gene: TRBJ2-1; CDR3 protein: CASSHGLAGGNEQFF; CDR3 DNA: TGCGCCAGCAGCCACGGACTAGCGGGAGGCAATGAGCAGTTCTTC
D gene: TRBD2; clone size: once; V gene: TRBV11-2; J gene: TRBJ2-7; CDR3 protein: CASSFLQRGPYEQYF; CDR3 DNA: TGTGCCAGCAGCTTCCTCCAGCGGGGACCCTACGAGCAGTACTTC
D gene: NA; clone size: NA; V gene: TRBV6-5; J gene: TRBJ2-1; CDR3 protein: CASSYLLGEQFF; CDR3 DNA: TGTGCCAGCAGTTACTTACTCGGTGAGCAGTTCTTC
D gene: NA; clone size: NA; V gene: TRBV7-9; J gene: TRBJ1-2; CDR3 protein: CASSLEGARGYTF; CDR3 DNA: TGTGCCAGCAGCTTAGAAGGGGCTAGAGGCTACACCTTC
D gene: NA; clone size: NA; V gene: TRBV28; J gene: TRBJ1-2; CDR3 protein: CASSFSRSYGYTF; CDR3 DNA: TGTGCCAGCAGTTTTTCGCGGTCCTATGGCTACACCTTC
D gene: TRBD1; clone size: NA; V gene: TRBV19; J gene: TRBJ2-7; CDR3 protein: CASSIGTGHSYEQYF; CDR3 DNA: TGTGCCAGTAGTATCGGGACAGGGCACTCCTACGAGCAGTACTTC